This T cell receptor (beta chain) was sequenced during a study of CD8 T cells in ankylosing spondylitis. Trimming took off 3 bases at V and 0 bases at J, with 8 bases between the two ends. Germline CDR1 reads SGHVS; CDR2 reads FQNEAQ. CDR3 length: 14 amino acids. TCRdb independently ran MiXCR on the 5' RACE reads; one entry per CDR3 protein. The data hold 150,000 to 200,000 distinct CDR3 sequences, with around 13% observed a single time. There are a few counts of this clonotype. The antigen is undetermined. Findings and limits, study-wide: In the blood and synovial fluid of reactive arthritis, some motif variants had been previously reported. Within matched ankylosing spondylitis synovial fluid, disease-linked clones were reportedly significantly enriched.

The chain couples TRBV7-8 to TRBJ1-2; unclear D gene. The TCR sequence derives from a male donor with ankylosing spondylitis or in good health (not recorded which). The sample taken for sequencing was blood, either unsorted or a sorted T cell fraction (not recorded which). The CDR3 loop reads CASSFLAANYGYTF. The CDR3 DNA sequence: TGTGCCAGCAGCTTCTTGGCAGCTAACTATGGCTACACCTTC.